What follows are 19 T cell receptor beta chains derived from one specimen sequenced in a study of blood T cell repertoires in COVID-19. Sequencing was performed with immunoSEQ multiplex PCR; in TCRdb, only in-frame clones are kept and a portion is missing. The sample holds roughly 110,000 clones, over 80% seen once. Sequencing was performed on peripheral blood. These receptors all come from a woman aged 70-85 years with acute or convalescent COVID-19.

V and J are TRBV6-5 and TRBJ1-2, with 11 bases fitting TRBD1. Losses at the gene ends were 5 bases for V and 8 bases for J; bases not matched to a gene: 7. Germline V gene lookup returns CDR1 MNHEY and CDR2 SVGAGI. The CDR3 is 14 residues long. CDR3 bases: TGTGCCAGCAGTCGTCCGGGACAGGGGGGAGGCTACACCTTC. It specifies CASSRPGQGGGYTF.

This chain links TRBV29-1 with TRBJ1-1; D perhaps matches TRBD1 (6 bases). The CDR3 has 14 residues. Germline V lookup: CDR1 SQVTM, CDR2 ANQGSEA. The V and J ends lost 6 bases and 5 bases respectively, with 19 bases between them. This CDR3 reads CSVVTQGRETEAFF. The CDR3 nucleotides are TGCAGCGTGGTAACACAGGGAAGGGAAACTGAAGCTTTCTTT.

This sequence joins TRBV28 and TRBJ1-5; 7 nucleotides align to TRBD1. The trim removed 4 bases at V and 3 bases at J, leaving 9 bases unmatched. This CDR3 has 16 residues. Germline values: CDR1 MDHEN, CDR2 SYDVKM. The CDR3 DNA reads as TGTGCCAGCAGTTCCACCACGACAGGGTACAATCAGCCCCAGCATTTT. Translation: CASSSTTTGYNQPQHF.

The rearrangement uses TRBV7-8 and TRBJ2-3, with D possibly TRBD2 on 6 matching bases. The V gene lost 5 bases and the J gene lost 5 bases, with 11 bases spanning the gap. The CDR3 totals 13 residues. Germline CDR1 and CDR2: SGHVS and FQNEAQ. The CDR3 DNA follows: TGTGCCAGCAGCCGACTAGTAGGAGATACGCAGTATTTT. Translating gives CASSRLVGDTQYF.

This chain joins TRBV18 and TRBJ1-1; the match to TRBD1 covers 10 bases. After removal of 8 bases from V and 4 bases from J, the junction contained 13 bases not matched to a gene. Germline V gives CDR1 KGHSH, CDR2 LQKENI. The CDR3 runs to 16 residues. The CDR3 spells CASQRDRGQRGTEAFF. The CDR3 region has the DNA TGTGCCAGCCAGCGGGACAGGGGACAACGAGGCACTGAAGCTTTCTTT. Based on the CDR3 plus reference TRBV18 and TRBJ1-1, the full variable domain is NAGVMQNPRHLVRRRGQEARLRCSPMKGHSHVYWYRQLPEEGLKFMVYLQKENIIDESGMPKERFSAEFPKEGPSILRIQQVVRGDSAAYFCASQRDRGQRGTEAFFGQGTRLTVV.

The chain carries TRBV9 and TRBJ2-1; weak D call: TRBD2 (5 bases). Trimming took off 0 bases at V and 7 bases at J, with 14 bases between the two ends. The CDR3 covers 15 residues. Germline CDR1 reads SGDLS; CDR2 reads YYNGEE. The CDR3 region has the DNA TGTGCCAGCAGCGTAGATTTCGGGGTGGCGAATGAGCAGTTCTTC. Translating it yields CASSVDFGVANEQFF.

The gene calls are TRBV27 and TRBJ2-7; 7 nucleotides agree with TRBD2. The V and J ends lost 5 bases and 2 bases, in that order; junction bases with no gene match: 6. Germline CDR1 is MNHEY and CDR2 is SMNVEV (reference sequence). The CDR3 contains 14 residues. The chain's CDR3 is CASSPAGLAYEQYF. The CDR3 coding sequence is TGTGCCAGCAGTCCCGCAGGACTAGCCTACGAGCAGTACTTC.

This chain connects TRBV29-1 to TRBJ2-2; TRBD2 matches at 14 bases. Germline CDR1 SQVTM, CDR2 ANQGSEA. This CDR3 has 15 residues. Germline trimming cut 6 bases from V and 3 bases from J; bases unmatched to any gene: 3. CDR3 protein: CSVRLAGGHTGELFF. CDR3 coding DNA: TGCAGCGTGCGACTAGCGGGAGGGCACACCGGGGAGCTGTTTTTT.

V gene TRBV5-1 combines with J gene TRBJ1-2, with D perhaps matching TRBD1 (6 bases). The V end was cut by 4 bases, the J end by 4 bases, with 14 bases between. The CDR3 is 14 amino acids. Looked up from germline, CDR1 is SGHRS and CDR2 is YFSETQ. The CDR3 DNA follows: TGCGCCAGCAGCCAGTTACAGGGAAGCTATGGCTACACCTTC. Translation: CASSQLQGSYGYTF.

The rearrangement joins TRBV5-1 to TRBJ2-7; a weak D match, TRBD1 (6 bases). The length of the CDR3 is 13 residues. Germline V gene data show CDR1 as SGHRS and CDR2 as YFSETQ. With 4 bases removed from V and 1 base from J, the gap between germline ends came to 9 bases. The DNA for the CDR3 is TGCGCCAGCAGCCGACAGGAATCCTACGAGCAGTACTTC. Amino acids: CASSRQESYEQYF.

The chain's CDR3 is CASSLVVAGTDTQYF. As DNA, the CDR3 is TGTGCCAGCAGCTTAGTGGTAGCGGGAACAGATACGCAGTATTTT. This chain links TRBV7-9 with TRBJ2-3; 8 positions match TRBD2. The CDR3 sequence is 15 residues long. V was clipped by 1 base and J by 3 bases; unmatched bases: 3. Germline V gene lookup returns CDR1 SEHNR and CDR2 FQNEAQ (reference sequence).

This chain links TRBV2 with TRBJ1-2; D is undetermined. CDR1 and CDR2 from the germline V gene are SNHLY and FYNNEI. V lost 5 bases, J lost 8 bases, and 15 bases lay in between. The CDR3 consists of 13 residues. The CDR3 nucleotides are TGTGCCAGCAGTCCGGGCCCGAAGCGGGGCTACACCTTC. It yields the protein CASSPGPKRGYTF.

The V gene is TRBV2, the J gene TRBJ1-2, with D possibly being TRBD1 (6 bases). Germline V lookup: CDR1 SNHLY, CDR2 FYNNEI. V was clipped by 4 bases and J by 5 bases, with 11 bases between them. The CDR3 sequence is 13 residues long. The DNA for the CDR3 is TGTGCCAGCAGTGTAGGGGGACGGTATGGCTACACCTTC. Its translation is CASSVGGRYGYTF. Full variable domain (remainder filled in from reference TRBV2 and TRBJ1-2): EPEVTQTPSHQVTQMGQEVILRCVPISNHLYFYWYRQILGQKVEFLVSFYNNEISEKSEIFDDQFSVERPDGSNFTLKIRSTKLEDSAMYFCASSVGGRYGYTFGSGTRLTVV.

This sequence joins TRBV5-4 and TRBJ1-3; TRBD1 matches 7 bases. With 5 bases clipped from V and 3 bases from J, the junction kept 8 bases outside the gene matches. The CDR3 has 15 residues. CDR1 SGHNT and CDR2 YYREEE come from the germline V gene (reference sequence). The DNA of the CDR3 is TGTGCCAGCAGTTACGATCAGGGGGATGGAAACACCATATATTTT. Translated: CASSYDQGDGNTIYF.

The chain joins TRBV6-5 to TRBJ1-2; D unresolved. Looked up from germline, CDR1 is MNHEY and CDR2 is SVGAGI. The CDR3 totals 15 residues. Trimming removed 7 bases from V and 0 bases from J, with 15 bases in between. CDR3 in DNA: TGTGCCAGCACCAGCCCTGGGCAGTCTAACTATGGCTACACCTTC. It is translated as CASTSPGQSNYGYTF.

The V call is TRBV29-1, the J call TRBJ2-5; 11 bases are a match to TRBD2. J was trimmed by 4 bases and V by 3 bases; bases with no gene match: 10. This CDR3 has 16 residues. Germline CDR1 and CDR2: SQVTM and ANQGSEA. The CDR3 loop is CSVELRLAGLGETQYF. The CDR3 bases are TGCAGCGTTGAGCTAAGACTAGCGGGATTAGGAGAGACCCAGTACTTC. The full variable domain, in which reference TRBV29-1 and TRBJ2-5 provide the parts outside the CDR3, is SAVISQKPSRDICQRGTSLTIQCQVDSQVTMMFWYRQQPGQSLTLIATANQGSEATYESGFVIDKFPISRPNLTFSTLTVSNMSPEDSSIYLCSVELRLAGLGETQYFGPGTRLLVL.

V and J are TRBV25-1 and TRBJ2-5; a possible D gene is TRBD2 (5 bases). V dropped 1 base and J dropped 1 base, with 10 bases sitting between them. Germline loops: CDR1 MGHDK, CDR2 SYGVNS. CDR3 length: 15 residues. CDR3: CASSESSWPQETQYF. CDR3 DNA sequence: TGTGCCAGCAGTGAATCTAGCTGGCCCCAAGAGACCCAGTACTTC.

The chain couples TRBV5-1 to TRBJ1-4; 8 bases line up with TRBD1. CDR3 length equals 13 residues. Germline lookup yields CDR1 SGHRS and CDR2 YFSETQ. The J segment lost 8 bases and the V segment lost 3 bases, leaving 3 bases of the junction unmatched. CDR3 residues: CASSWTGTEKLFF. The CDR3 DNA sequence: TGCGCCAGCAGCTGGACAGGGACCGAAAAACTGTTTTTT.

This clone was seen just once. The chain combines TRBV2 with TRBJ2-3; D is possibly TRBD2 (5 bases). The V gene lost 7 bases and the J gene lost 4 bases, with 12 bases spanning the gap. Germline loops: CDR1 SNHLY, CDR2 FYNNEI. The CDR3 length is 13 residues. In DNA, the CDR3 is TGTGCCAGCATGGATTCGGGGTCAGATACGCAGTATTTT. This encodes CASMDSGSDTQYF.